These 7 T cell receptor beta chains were all obtained from the same sample, sequenced in a study of shared clonotypes between healthy human individuals. Profiled with immunoSEQ multiplex PCR; TCRdb holds only in-frame clones, not every one. The data hold around 1.9 million clones, with about 92% observed a single time. Naive-designated CD8 cells lacked CD45RO, were positively enriched for CCR7, and omitted terminally differentiated effector memory CD45RA+ cells. Sequencing was performed on naive CD8+ T cells from PBMCs. These receptor sequences come from a man younger than 35 in good health. Some clones in this sample may be carry-over from other donors' samples.

The sample holds a few counts of this clone. The V call is TRBV7-9, the J call TRBJ1-1; D unresolved. The germline V and J ends were trimmed by 4 bases and 1 base, with 13 bases remaining between them. This CDR3 is 15 amino acids long. Germline values: CDR1 SEHNR, CDR2 FQNEAQ (reference sequence). Here the CDR3 DNA reads TGTGCCAGCAGCTCCACGGGCCCCGAGAACACTGAAGCTTTCTTT. Encoded protein: CASSSTGPENTEAFF.

The CDR3 region is CASTGQGVNEQFF. DNA of the CDR3: TGCGCCAGCACAGGACAGGGTGTGAATGAGCAGTTCTTC. The chain recombines TRBV5-1 with TRBJ2-1, with 8 nucleotides matching TRBD1. There are 13 residues in the CDR3. Germline V gene lookup returns CDR1 SGHRS and CDR2 YFSETQ. With 6 bases clipped from V and 7 bases from J, the junction kept 6 bases outside the gene matches.

The CDR3 spells CAISEEGGGDQPQHF. Written as DNA, the CDR3 is TGTGCCATCAGTGAAGAAGGAGGGGGCGATCAGCCCCAGCATTTT. The J gene is TRBJ1-5, the V gene TRBV10-3, with 7 bases fitting TRBD1. Germline lookup yields CDR1 ENHRY and CDR2 SYGVKD. The CDR3 spans 15 residues. The V gene end was trimmed by 3 bases and the J gene end by 5 bases; junction bases not matched to a gene: 7.

This rearrangement joins TRBV19 to TRBJ1-5; 8 nucleotides agree with TRBD1. V lost 7 bases, J lost 1 base, and 9 bases stayed unmatched. Looked up from germline, CDR1 is LNHDA and CDR2 is SQIVND (reference sequence). The CDR3 extends over 16 amino acids. CDR3 amino acids: CASNTPTGGSNQPQHF. The CDR3 coding sequence is TGTGCCAGTAACACTCCTACAGGGGGGAGCAATCAGCCCCAGCATTTT.

The V gene is TRBV6-6, the J gene TRBJ2-3; TRBD1 aligns across 8 bases. The CDR3 consists of 15 residues. V gave up 5 bases and J gave up 1 base; unmatched junction bases: 5. Germline V gene lookup returns CDR1 MNHNY and CDR2 SVGAGI (reference sequence). The CDR3 DNA follows: TGTGCCAGCAGTCGGACAGGGCCCCGCACAGATACGCAGTATTTT. Protein product: CASSRTGPRTDTQYF.

The gene calls are TRBV27 and TRBJ2-1, with D hard to call. There are 13 residues in the CDR3. The germline gives CDR1 MNHEY, CDR2 SMNVEV (reference sequence). Trimming cost V 8 bases and J 8 bases, with 16 bases left between them. The CDR3 sequence is CASRSNLGDEQFF. The CDR3 nucleotides read TGTGCCAGCCGTTCGAATCTAGGCGATGAGCAGTTCTTC.

V is TRBV7-8 and J is TRBJ2-7; D unclear. This CDR3 has 15 residues. Germline loops: CDR1 SGHVS, CDR2 FQNEAQ. V shed 1 base and J shed 5 bases, with 15 bases lying between them. CDR3 in amino acids: CASSLVYGVVDEQYF. CDR3 DNA: TGTGCCAGCAGCTTAGTTTACGGCGTCGTGGACGAGCAGTACTTC.